These 19 T cell receptor beta chains share one sample of origin, sequenced in a study of tumor and adjacent non-tumor tissue in lung cancer. The template was RNA from unsorted bulk tissue. More than 3 cm separated this lung sample from the edge of the tumor. Three rounds of nested PCR, following a modified ARM-PCR protocol, produced the TCRbeta library. Each CDR3 protein is one row after TCRdb ran MiXCR on the multiplex PCR reads. The sample lists approximately 80,000 distinct CDR3 sequences; 65% to 85% were seen once. Sequenced material: distant non-tumor lung tissue. The receptors come from a man between 60 and 75 years old with non-small cell lung cancer.

In the case of this clonotype: Given a much more abundant clone one base away, this may be a read error. This chain joins TRBV6-1 and TRBJ2-1, with D maybe TRBD2 (6 bases). The CDR3 length is 15 residues. V shed 4 bases and J shed 2 bases, with 12 bases lying between them. CDR1 is MNHNS and CDR2 is SASEGT in the germline V gene. CDR3 loop: CASSADTGAYNEQFF. The CDR3 nucleotides read TGTGCCAGCAGTGCGGACACGGGAGCCTACAATGAGCAGTTCTTC.

On this clonotype: A junction boundary mismatches the germline segment, possibly from a read error. The V and J genes are TRBV11-3 and TRBJ2-7; D gene uncertain. This CDR3 has 15 amino acids. Germline V CDR1 and CDR2: SGHNT, YENEEA. The CDR3 DNA sequence: TGTGTCAGCAGATATCGTACTGGATTAACCTACGAACAGTACTTC. As protein: CVSRYRTGLTYEQYF.

This clonotype was seen a handful of times. V and J are TRBV4-1 and TRBJ2-3; possibly TRBD2 for D (6 bases). Germline lookup yields CDR1 MGHRA and CDR2 YSYEKL. The ends were cut back, 4 bases at V and 0 bases at J, with 17 bases in the middle. This CDR3 is 17 amino acids long. CDR3 protein: CASSREYGGVSTDTQYF. The CDR3 coding sequence is TGCGCCAGCAGCCGAGAATACGGCGGGGTTAGCACAGATACGCAGTATTTT.

A remark on this clonotype: A read error may produce the germline difference seen at one junction end. The CDR3 here is CANSQDTVRRETQYF. CDR3 nucleotides: TGCGCCAACAGCCAAGATACGGTCCGTAGGGAGACCCAGTACTTC. The rearrangement uses TRBV4-1 and TRBJ2-5; D remains ambiguous. The CDR3 extends over 15 amino acids. Germline values: CDR1 MGHRA, CDR2 YSYEKL.

This clonotype was observed a handful of times. The conserved phenylalanine or tryptophan is not found at the CDR3 terminus, so this likely reflects a read error. The V call is TRBV11-2, the J call TRBJ2-3; D call uncertain. This CDR3 has 13 amino acids. CDR1 and CDR2 (germline): SGHAT, FQNNGV. The V gene lost 2 bases and the J gene lost 6 bases, with 9 bases spanning the gap. In DNA form, the CDR3 reads TGTGCCAGCAGCTTAAGCCCCACGGATACGCAGTATTCT. Translating it yields CASSLSPTDTQYS.

V is TRBV2 and J is TRBJ1-2; D not resolved. The germline V gene encodes CDR1 SNHLY and CDR2 FYNNEI. This CDR3 is built from 13 residues. Trimming took off 5 bases at V and 6 bases at J, with 13 bases between the two ends. CDR3 amino acids: CASSRAEGHGYTF. The CDR3 DNA sequence: TGTGCCAGCAGTAGGGCGGAGGGTCATGGCTACACCTTC.

Concerning this clonotype itself: A much larger clone sits a single nucleotide away, making a read error possible. The chain couples TRBV6-1 to TRBJ1-3; D may be TRBD1 (6 bases). Per germline, CDR1 MNHNS and CDR2 SASEGT. This CDR3 comprises 15 residues. The CDR3, as DNA: TGTGCCAGCAGCCACGAGGGGGGCTCTGGAAACATCATATATTTT. Translating it yields CASSHEGGSGNIIYF.

A remark on this clonotype: A junction end diverges from the germline sequence, so it may reflect a read error. The CDR3 loop reads CARSQNRLAPTGELFF. DNA for the CDR3: TGTGCCAGAAGCCAAAATCGGCTAGCTCCCACCGGGGAGCTGTTTTTT. This sequence joins TRBV14 and TRBJ2-2, with a tentative D call TRBD2 (5 bases). The germline gives CDR1 SGHDN, CDR2 FVKESK. CDR3 length equals 16 residues.

As regards this clonotype: This CDR3 fails to terminate in the conserved phenylalanine or tryptophan, so it likely reflects a read error. The limits of the CDR3 on the DNA are not certain, so only TCRdb's listed CDR3 is given. The gene calls are TRBV11-1 and TRBJ1-1. The length of the CDR3 is 14 amino acids, counting both ends. The V gene's germline CDR1 is SGHAT and CDR2 FQDESV (reference sequence). The CDR3 is CACSSHGRQTEALY.

A note on this clonotype: At one boundary the junction diverges from the germline segment, which might be a read error. The chain combines TRBV29-1 with TRBJ2-5; TRBD1 matches 7 bases. Germline CDR1 and CDR2: SQVTM and ANQGSEA. The CDR3 contains 12 residues. CDR3 in amino acids: CSPRQGQKTQYF. The CDR3 nucleotides are TGCAGCCCCAGACAGGGCCAAAAGACCCAGTACTTC.

About this clonotype: The final CDR3 position lacks the conserved phenylalanine or tryptophan, pointing to a likely read error. This chain uses TRBV6-5 with TRBJ1-1, with 7 bases identical to TRBD1. Germline CDR1 reads MNHEY; CDR2 reads SVGAGI. The CDR3 totals 14 residues. In DNA, the CDR3 is TGTGCCAACAGTTACCGAACCGGGACAGAGGGAGCTTTCTCT. Encoded protein: CANSYRTGTEGAFS.

This chain connects TRBV4-3 to TRBJ1-4; D is unresolved. The CDR3 has 18 residues. Per the germline V gene, CDR1 is LGHNA and CDR2 is YSLEER. V lost 0 bases to trimming and J lost 8 bases, with 22 bases between them. In nucleotides, the CDR3 is TGCGCCAGCAGCCAAGATTTCACAGAGGGCGCGACAAAAGAAAAACTGTTTTTT. Translation gives CASSQDFTEGATKEKLFF.

Concerning this clonotype: An end of the junction differs from the germline gene, which may be a read error. The J gene is TRBJ2-1, the V gene TRBV11-2, with 7 bases lining up with TRBD1. The CDR3 is 12 amino acids. Germline CDR1 reads SGHAT; CDR2 reads FQNNGV. The CDR3 is CVSSLGDSEQFF. Here the CDR3 DNA reads TGTGTCAGCAGCTTAGGGGACAGTGAGCAGTTCTTT.

This clonotype has more than one count but fewer than ten. J is TRBJ1-5 and V is TRBV19; D may be TRBD1 (6 bases). Deletions cut 4 bases from V and 0 bases from J, with 16 bases between. Germline CDR1 LNHDA, CDR2 SQIVND (reference sequence). This CDR3 region has 17 residues. For the CDR3, the DNA is TGTGCCAGTAGTACAATTCCGGGGGCTGGTAGCAATCAGCCCCAGCATTTT. Protein: CASSTIPGAGSNQPQHF.

V is TRBV11-3 and J is TRBJ2-2, with D possibly matching TRBD2 (5 bases). V lost 6 bases, J lost 6 bases, and 26 bases lay in between. The CDR3 spans 18 residues. The germline gives CDR1 SGHNT, CDR2 YENEEA. CDR3 nucleotides: TGTGCCAGCAGTTCCCATGGAGCTGGAGGATACAGAGCCGGGGAGCTGTTTTTT. This encodes CASSSHGAGGYRAGELFF.

The CDR3 DNA is TGTGCCAGCAAGGAACAGGGGGACACTGGAACTTTCTTT. It translates to CASKEQGDTGTFF. This chain joins TRBV2 and TRBJ1-1; 8 positions match TRBD1. V lost 7 bases to trimming and J lost 12 bases; unmatched junction nucleotides: 13. The CDR3 covers 13 residues. Germline V CDR1 and CDR2: SNHLY, FYNNEI.

This clonotype has ten or more counts. This chain connects TRBV20-1 to TRBJ2-1; D perhaps matches TRBD1 (6 bases). The germline V and J ends were trimmed by 5 bases and 1 base, with 15 bases remaining between them. This CDR3 comprises 15 residues. Germline CDR1 DFQATT, CDR2 SNEGSKA (reference sequence). CDR3 sequence reads: CSAAPGHLSYNEQFF. CDR3 in DNA: TGCAGTGCTGCTCCGGGACACCTTTCCTACAATGAGCAGTTCTTC.

Concerning this clonotype: The limits of the CDR3 on the DNA are not certain, so only TCRdb's listed CDR3 is given. The J gene is TRBJ2-6, the V gene TRBV6-5. Germline CDR1 reads MNHEY; CDR2 reads SVGAGI. The CDR3 is 15 residues long, ends included. CDR3: CASSYFGPGANVLTF.

In the case of this clonotype: Given the absence of the conserved phenylalanine or tryptophan at the CDR3 end, a read error is likely. The CDR3 DNA follows: TGCAGCGCTCAAACCAGGACAGGGGGTGAAGAATACGAGCAGTACCTC. This codes for CSAQTRTGGEEYEQYL. The gene calls are TRBV29-1 and TRBJ2-7; 10 bases align to TRBD1. Losses at the gene ends were 7 bases for V and 4 bases for J; bases not matched to a gene: 16. The germline V gene has CDR1 SQVTM and CDR2 ANQGSEA. There are 16 residues in the CDR3.